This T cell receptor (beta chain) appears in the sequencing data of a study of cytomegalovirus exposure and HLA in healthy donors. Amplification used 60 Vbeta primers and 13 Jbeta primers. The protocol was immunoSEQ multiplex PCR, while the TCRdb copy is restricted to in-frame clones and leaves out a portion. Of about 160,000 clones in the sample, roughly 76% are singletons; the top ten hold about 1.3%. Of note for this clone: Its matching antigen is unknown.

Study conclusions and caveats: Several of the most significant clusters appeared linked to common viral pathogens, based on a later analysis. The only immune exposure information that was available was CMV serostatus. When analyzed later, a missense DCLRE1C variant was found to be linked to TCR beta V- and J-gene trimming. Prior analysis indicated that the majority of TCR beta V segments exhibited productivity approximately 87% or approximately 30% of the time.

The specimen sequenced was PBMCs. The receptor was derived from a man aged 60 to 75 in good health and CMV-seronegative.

The CDR3 nucleotides are TGTGCCAGCAGACCCGGGACAGGGACCTACGAGCAGTACTTC. Amino acids: CASRPGTGTYEQYF. This rearrangement joins TRBV6-6 to TRBJ2-7; 9 bases fit TRBD1. Germline loops: CDR1 MNHNY, CDR2 SVGAGI (reference sequence). The trim removed 6 bases at V and 2 bases at J, leaving 5 bases unmatched. CDR3 length equals 14 residues.